The 26 T cell receptor beta chains below all came from one sample that was sequenced in a study of shared clonotypes between healthy human individuals. Sequencing was performed with immunoSEQ multiplex PCR; in TCRdb, only in-frame clones are kept and a portion is missing. The top ten hold approximately 0.56% of the sample, which has roughly 1,000,000 clones, around 82% seen once. The sample comprised memory CD4+ T cells from PBMCs. As for subset: CD45RA-negative fraction. The receptor source for this set is a man between 18 and 29 years old in good health. Some clones in this sample may be carry-over from other donors' samples.

This chain uses TRBV7-6 with TRBJ2-2, with D possibly matching TRBD1 (6 bases). The germline V and J ends were trimmed by 4 bases and 1 base, with 10 bases remaining between them. CDR3 length: 15 residues. Germline-derived CDR1 and CDR2 are SGHVS and FNYEAQ. In DNA, the CDR3 is TGTGCCAGCAGCTCCGGGACAAAGAACACCGGGGAGCTGTTTTTT. It yields the protein CASSSGTKNTGELFF.

The V gene is TRBV28, the J gene TRBJ2-7; the match to TRBD2 covers 7 bases. The CDR3 is 14 amino acids. The V and J ends lost 8 bases and 5 bases, in that order; junction bases with no gene match: 12. Per germline, CDR1 MDHEN and CDR2 SYDVKM. CDR3 DNA sequence: TGTGCCAGCTCGGGGGGTCTACCCTGGGACGAGCAGTACTTC. Its protein product is CASSGGLPWDEQYF. Complete variable domain (other parts from reference TRBV28 and TRBJ2-7): DVKVTQSSRYLVKRTGEKVFLECVQDMDHENMFWYRQDPGLGLRLIYFSYDVKMKEKGDIPEGYSVSREKKERFSLILESASTNQTSMYLCASSGGLPWDEQYFGPGTRLTVT.

This clone was counted once. The chain is built from TRBV5-5 and TRBJ1-1, with unresolved D. V was cut by 2 bases and J by 0 bases, with 8 bases left in between. Germline loops: CDR1 SGHKS, CDR2 YYEKEE (reference sequence). This CDR3 comprises 14 residues. CDR3 amino acids: CASSFRWVNTEAFF. The CDR3 region has the DNA TGTGCCAGCAGCTTTAGGTGGGTGAACACTGAAGCTTTCTTT.

CDR3 amino acids: CASTKLVMNTEAFF. The CDR3 bases are TGTGCCAGCACTAAATTAGTCATGAACACTGAAGCTTTCTTT. The gene calls are TRBV7-8 and TRBJ1-1; D not certain. V lost 7 bases and J lost 0, with 12 bases in between. CDR3 length equals 14 residues. Germline-derived CDR1 and CDR2 are SGHVS and FQNEAQ.

To note about this clone: The sample carries other DNA sequences with the same CDR3. This chain links TRBV7-9 with TRBJ2-3; D call uncertain. The CDR3 has 13 residues. Germline CDR1 reads SEHNR; CDR2 reads FQNEAQ (reference sequence). Trimming stripped 3 bases from V and 3 bases from J, with 7 bases between. The chain's CDR3 is CASSLWGTDTQYF. DNA of the CDR3: TGTGCCAGCAGCTTGTGGGGTACAGATACGCAGTATTTT.

The CDR3 is CASHSALNNYGYTF. In DNA, the CDR3 is TGTGCCAGCCATTCAGCCCTTAATAACTATGGCTACACCTTC. This chain connects TRBV5-4 to TRBJ1-2; D remains unclear. The CDR3 loop spans 14 amino acids. V was clipped by 7 bases and J by 1 base, with 14 bases between them. The germline V gene encodes CDR1 SGHNT and CDR2 YYREEE (reference sequence).

The chain uses TRBV12-5 and TRBJ1-1; D perhaps matches TRBD1 (5 bases). This CDR3 is 17 amino acids long. V was cut by 3 bases and J by 0 bases, with 17 bases left in between. Per germline, CDR1 LGHNT and CDR2 FRNRAP. The CDR3 DNA is TGTGCTAGTGGTTTCCTTGGGTGGGGCGGGATGAACACTGAAGCTTTCTTT. This sequence encodes CASGFLGWGGMNTEAFF.

The chain has TRBV12-5 and TRBJ1-1; the match to TRBD1 covers 7 bases. The CDR3 spans 19 residues. Germline CDR1 LGHNT, CDR2 FRNRAP. With V trimmed by 0 bases and J by 1 base, 14 bases remained unmatched. In DNA form, the CDR3 reads TGTGCTAGTGGTTTGGTAGGGAGGGGGCTACTACGACCGAACACTGAAGCTTTCTTT. Translated: CASGLVGRGLLRPNTEAFF.

With respect to this clone: This specimen includes other DNA sequences encoding the same CDR3. This sequence joins TRBV7-3 and TRBJ2-7; D may correspond to TRBD1 or TRBD2 (5 bases each). The CDR3 runs 14 residues. V was shortened by 1 base and J by 1 base, with 8 bases between the two germline ends. Germline V gene data show CDR1 as SGHTA and CDR2 as FQGTGA. The DNA for the CDR3 is TGTGCCAGCAGCTTAAGTGGGGGATCCTACGAGCAGTACTTC. It encodes CASSLSGGSYEQYF.

The chain joins TRBV27 to TRBJ2-7; D is possibly TRBD2 (6 bases). The V and J ends lost 6 bases and 0 bases respectively, with 12 bases between them. Per germline, CDR1 MNHEY and CDR2 SMNVEV (reference sequence). The CDR3 runs 14 residues. In DNA form, the CDR3 reads TGTGCCAGCAGCCGCGGCGGGACCTCCTACGAGCAGTACTTC. It yields the protein CASSRGGTSYEQYF.

The chain carries TRBV7-8 and TRBJ1-1; D not certain. The CDR3 is 14 residues long. Germline V gene lookup returns CDR1 SGHVS and CDR2 FQNEAQ. The V end was cut by 5 bases, the J end by 1 base, with 11 bases between. The CDR3 coding sequence is TGTGCCAGCAGCCTAGAGGGAGGGAACACTGAAGCTTTCTTT. Translated: CASSLEGGNTEAFF.

As to this clone: The junction differs from germline at one of its ends, possibly a read error. V is TRBV27 and J is TRBJ2-3; 7 bases align to TRBD2. The CDR3 loop spans 19 amino acids. CDR1 MNHEY and CDR2 SMNVEV come from the germline V gene (reference sequence). DNA for the CDR3: TGTGCCAGCAGTTTATATACTCCCGGGGTAGCGGGTAGCACAGATGCGCAGTATTTT. Its protein is CASSLYTPGVAGSTDAQYF.

This sequence joins TRBV14 and TRBJ2-6, with no clear D. The CDR3 has 15 amino acids. Per germline, CDR1 SGHDN and CDR2 FVKESK. Trimming took 0 bases from V and 3 from J, leaving 6 bases between them. The CDR3 loop reads CASSQEGHGANVLTF. CDR3 bases: TGTGCCAGCAGCCAAGAAGGGCATGGGGCCAACGTCCTGACTTTC. Supplemented by reference TRBV14 and TRBJ2-6, the full variable domain reads EAGVTQFPSHSVIEKGQTVTLRCDPISGHDNLYWYRRVMGKEIKFLLHFVKESKQDESGMPNNRFLAERTGGTYSTLKVQPAELEDSGVYFCASSQEGHGANVLTFGAGSRLTVL.

J is TRBJ1-2 and V is TRBV6-6; D uncertain. The CDR3 spans 13 residues. Looked up from germline, CDR1 is MNHNY and CDR2 is SVGAGI (reference sequence). V shed 7 bases and J shed 6 bases, with 15 bases lying between them. The CDR3, as DNA: TGTGCCAGCAAATATGAGGGAAATAATGGCTACACCTTC. Amino acid sequence: CASKYEGNNGYTF.

This chain connects TRBV6-5 to TRBJ1-2, with D maybe TRBD1 (5 bases). Per the germline V gene, CDR1 is MNHEY and CDR2 is SVGAGI. This CDR3 is built from 16 residues. Trimming took 0 bases from V and 2 from J, leaving 13 bases between them. The CDR3 coding sequence is TGTGCCAGCAGTTACTCGTCGCAGGGAGGGAACTATGGCTACACCTTC. Its protein is CASSYSSQGGNYGYTF.

Concerning this clone: Given a much more abundant clone one base away, this may be a read error. Distinct nucleotide sequences in the sample also encode this CDR3. This chain joins TRBV30 and TRBJ2-7; D may match TRBD1 or TRBD2 (5 bases each). The CDR3 extends over 11 amino acids. The germline V gene encodes CDR1 GTSNPN and CDR2 SVGIG (reference sequence). Trimming removed 3 bases from V and 6 bases from J, with 9 bases in between. The CDR3 here is CAWSWGSEQYF. The CDR3 DNA reads TGTGCCTGGAGCTGGGGGTCCGAGCAGTACTTC.

The J gene is TRBJ2-1, the V gene TRBV7-2; no firm D call. Trimming removed 5 bases from V and 7 bases from J, with 15 bases in between. The CDR3 covers 14 residues. From germline, CDR1 is SGHTA and CDR2 FQGNSA. Here the CDR3 reads CASSHQTNGNEQFF. CDR3 DNA sequence: TGTGCCAGCAGCCACCAAACCAATGGTAATGAGCAGTTCTTC.

Regarding this clone: This likely came from a read error, as a far larger clone is one base away. Other DNA sequences within the sample encode an identical CDR3. The V call is TRBV11-2, the J call TRBJ1-1; D is unclear. Germline-derived CDR1 and CDR2 are SGHAT and FQNNGV. This CDR3 spans 12 amino acids. This chain's CDR3 is CASSSGHRQAFF. The DNA for the CDR3 is TGTGCCAGCAGCTCGGGCCACCGGCAAGCTTTCTTC.

CDR3 sequence (DNA): TGTGCCAGCAGCCGCGGAGGCGGGACCTACAATGAGCAGTTCTTC. As protein: CASSRGGGTYNEQFF. This chain joins TRBV5-6 and TRBJ2-1; possible D gene TRBD2, 6 bases. This CDR3 has 15 amino acids. Per germline, CDR1 SGHDT and CDR2 YYEEEE. V was trimmed by 4 bases and J by 2 bases, leaving 13 bases between them.

Here the CDR3 reads CASMRVDFLAYEQYF. The CDR3 nucleotides read TGTGCCAGTATGAGGGTCGACTTTTTGGCCTACGAGCAGTACTTC. This chain links TRBV28 with TRBJ2-7; possible D gene TRBD2, 5 bases. The CDR3 length is 15 residues. The germline gives CDR1 MDHEN, CDR2 SYDVKM. V was clipped by 9 bases and J by 2 bases, with 20 bases between them.

The J gene is TRBJ1-1, the V gene TRBV4-2, with unresolved D. V lost 3 bases and J lost 7, with 15 bases in between. CDR1 is LGHNA and CDR2 is YNFKEQ in the germline V gene. This CDR3 comprises 14 residues. CDR3 nucleotides: TGTGCCAGCAGCCAGCGGCATGCAGTACATGAAGCTTTCTTT. This sequence encodes CASSQRHAVHEAFF.

V and J are TRBV10-3 and TRBJ2-1; no firm D call. V was shortened by 6 bases and J by 0 bases, with 12 bases between the two germline ends. Germline CDR1 ENHRY, CDR2 SYGVKD. CDR3 size: 15 residues. The CDR3 loop is CAIRATGSSYNEQFF. CDR3 DNA: TGTGCCATCAGGGCAACTGGAAGCTCCTACAATGAGCAGTTCTTC.

This clone is a singleton in its sample. The V call is TRBV28, the J call TRBJ2-5; D gene uncertain. V lost 4 bases, J lost 1 base, and 22 bases lay in between. Germline CDR1 MDHEN, CDR2 SYDVKM. The CDR3 has 18 amino acids. The CDR3 spells CASSSRRSQLYRQETQYF. For the CDR3, the DNA is TGTGCCAGCAGTTCCCGACGCTCCCAGTTGTACCGCCAAGAGACCCAGTACTTC.

The V call is TRBV4-3, the J call TRBJ1-2; TRBD1 agrees at 7 bases. Germline V gene sequence: CDR1 LGHNA, CDR2 YSLEER. V trimming: 3 bases; J trimming: 7 bases; junction bases outside the gene matches: 8. The CDR3 runs 14 residues. The CDR3 bases are TGCGCCAGCAGCCACCGAGGACAGGATCCTGGCTACACCTTC. It yields the protein CASSHRGQDPGYTF.

V and J are TRBV15 and TRBJ2-5; D possibly corresponds to TRBD2 (6 bases). The CDR3 runs 14 residues. The germline gives CDR1 LNHNV, CDR2 YYDKDF (reference sequence). Trimming removed 8 bases at V and 4 bases at J, with 17 bases between. DNA of the CDR3: TGTGCCACCGGCGGGGCGCGGGTGGGAGAGACCCAGTACTTC. Translated: CATGGARVGETQYF.

This clone showed up just once. The chain carries TRBV28 and TRBJ2-3; the match to TRBD1 covers 9 bases. V lost 4 bases and J lost 1; bases outside the gene matches: 0. This CDR3 contains 14 residues. CDR1 and CDR2 from the germline V gene are MDHEN and SYDVKM. The CDR3 DNA sequence: TGTGCCAGCAGTTGGACAGGGGGCACAGATACGCAGTATTTT. It is translated as CASSWTGGTDTQYF.